These 10 T cell receptor beta chains were sequenced from one sample in a study of human versus mouse CDR3 diversity and MHC coevolution (dated by TCRdb to 2016 to 2017). Library preparation used the immunoSEQ multiplex PCR assay. The immuneACCESS repertoire file appears here via TCRdb, limited to in-frame rearrangements. These files lack a portion of the clones; in checked studies, under half of the deficit traces to unresolved V genes, and the cause of the others is not known. Within this sample are 86,000 or so clones, with roughly 93% of them counted one time only. More than 1.1% of the sample is held by the ten biggest clonotypes. Sequenced material: naive CD4+ T cells from blood. What the cell subset or site label conveys for this sample: CD45RO-negative CD62L-positive naive CD4 T cells. These receptors were obtained from a person aged 25 to 75 in good health.

The rearrangement uses TRBV7-2 and TRBJ1-6, with TRBD1 identical over 8 bases. J lost 7 bases, V lost 5 bases, and 4 bases had no gene match. This CDR3 comprises 14 residues. Germline V gene data show CDR1 as SGHTA and CDR2 as FQGNSA. CDR3 in amino acids: CASSTRTGNSPLHF. DNA for the CDR3: TGTGCCAGCAGCACGAGGACAGGGAATTCACCCCTCCACTTT.

The V gene is TRBV30, the J gene TRBJ1-1; a weak D match, TRBD1 (5 bases). The CDR3 is 12 amino acids. With 8 bases removed from V and 1 base from J, the gap between germline ends came to 11 bases. Germline values: CDR1 GTSNPN, CDR2 SVGIG (reference sequence). The CDR3: CAIWGQNTEAFF. In nucleotides, the CDR3 is TGTGCCATCTGGGGCCAGAACACTGAAGCTTTCTTT. Supplemented by reference TRBV30 and TRBJ1-1, the full variable domain reads SQTIHQWPATLVQPVGSPLSLECTVEGTSNPNLYWYRQAAGRGLQLLFYSVGIGQISSEVPQNLSASRPQDRQFILSSKKLLLSDSGFYLCAIWGQNTEAFFGQGTRLTVV.

V usage is TRBV2 and J usage is TRBJ1-1; 7 nucleotides agree with TRBD1. CDR1 is SNHLY and CDR2 is FYNNEI in the germline V gene. The CDR3 is made up of 14 amino acids. V trimming: 7 bases; J trimming: 1 base; junction bases outside the gene matches: 6. CDR3 bases: TGTGCCAGCATTGACCGACAGGGGAACACTGAAGCTTTCTTT. It yields the protein CASIDRQGNTEAFF.

V and J are TRBV27 and TRBJ2-7; D call uncertain. CDR1 is MNHEY, CDR2 SMNVEV, per germline (reference sequence). CDR3 length equals 13 residues. With 5 bases removed from V and 2 bases from J, the gap between germline ends came to 10 bases. Here the CDR3 DNA reads TGTGCCAGCAGTAAGAAAGCCGCCTACGAGCAGTACTTC. Its protein product is CASSKKAAYEQYF.

The rearrangement uses TRBV7-2 and TRBJ2-5; D is perhaps TRBD2 (6 bases). The CDR3 extends over 14 amino acids. Germline assignment: CDR1 SGHTA and CDR2 FQGNSA. Trimming took 0 bases from V and 5 from J, leaving 10 bases between them. CDR3 DNA: TGTGCCAGCAGCTTAGCGCAGGGACTGGAGACCCAGTACTTC. This codes for CASSLAQGLETQYF.

The gene calls are TRBV2 and TRBJ2-7; tentative D call: TRBD2 (5 bases). The germline V gene encodes CDR1 SNHLY and CDR2 FYNNEI. The CDR3 extends over 14 amino acids. The germline V and J ends were trimmed by 2 bases and 6 bases, with 14 bases remaining between them. CDR3 DNA sequence: TGTGCCAGCAGTGAATTTGAGGGAACGGGCGAGCAGTACTTC. It codes for CASSEFEGTGEQYF. Looking up the rest from reference TRBV2 and TRBJ2-7 gives the full variable domain: EPEVTQTPSHQVTQMGQEVILRCVPISNHLYFYWYRQILGQKVEFLVSFYNNEISEKSEIFDDQFSVERPDGSNFTLKIRSTKLEDSAMYFCASSEFEGTGEQYFGPGTRLTVT.

The chain combines TRBV30 with TRBJ1-2; D is ambiguous. V was pared by 3 bases and J by 7 bases, with 15 bases between. CDR3 length: 13 residues. CDR1 is GTSNPN and CDR2 is SVGIG in the germline V gene (reference sequence). CDR3 sequence reads: CAWRLEYMVGYTF. CDR3 nucleotide sequence: TGTGCCTGGAGATTAGAGTATATGGTTGGCTACACCTTC.

The chain joins TRBV9 to TRBJ1-1; weak D call: TRBD1 (6 bases). CDR3 length equals 15 residues. The V end was cut by 0 bases, the J end by 1 base, with 10 bases between. Germline CDR1 SGDLS, CDR2 YYNGEE. The CDR3 region is CASSVDGRGNTEAFF. The CDR3 DNA reads TGTGCCAGCAGCGTAGACGGCAGGGGGAACACTGAAGCTTTCTTT.

This rearrangement joins TRBV18 to TRBJ1-1; D remains ambiguous. CDR1 and CDR2 (germline): KGHSH, LQKENI. V was shortened by 5 bases and J by 5 bases, with 9 bases between the two germline ends. CDR3 size: 12 residues. The CDR3 sequence is CASSTRRTEAFF. The CDR3 nucleotides are TGTGCCAGCTCAACGCGGCGGACTGAAGCTTTCTTT.

Note on this clone: Different DNA sequences within this sample yield the same CDR3. The V call is TRBV5-4, the J call TRBJ2-5, with a tentative D call TRBD2 (6 bases). The length of the CDR3 is 15 residues. CDR1 is SGHNT and CDR2 is YYREEE in the germline V gene (reference sequence). V lost 4 bases and J 1 base, leaving 14 bases between the germline ends. The CDR3 region has the DNA TGTGCCAGCAGCCCCAGAGGGAGGTCCCAAGAGACCCAGTACTTC. This encodes CASSPRGRSQETQYF.